This T cell receptor beta chain was identified in a study of metastatic and nonmetastatic thyroid tumors. This clone was counted many times. Patients were all untreated before their thyroid surgery. Through MiXCR, TCRdb re-clonotyped the PCR reads. In the table there are 9,000 to 10,000 clones, roughly 9.7% of which are singletons. Sample: tumor tissue. The TCR comes from a female donor with papillary thyroid cancer or a benign thyroid nodule (not recorded which). Some clones in this sample may be carry-over from other donors' samples.

The CDR3 loop reads CASSQGGRAYNEQFF. As DNA, the CDR3 is TGCGCCAGCAGCCAAGGCGGGAGGGCCTACAATGAGCAGTTCTTC. The chain combines TRBV4-1 with TRBJ2-1; TRBD2 matches 9 bases. The V gene end was trimmed by 1 base and the J gene end by 2 bases; junction bases not matched to a gene: 0. The CDR3 consists of 15 residues. Germline V gives CDR1 MGHRA, CDR2 YSYEKL.